These 26 T cell receptor beta chains originate from one sample sequenced in a study of shared clonotypes between healthy human individuals. Data came from immunoSEQ multiplex PCR; TCRdb stores just in-frame clones and leaves some out. Among approximately 2.5 million clones, around nine tenths were seen once, and the ten largest hold under 0.15%. Specimen: naive CD4+ T cells sorted from blood. The subset denotes: CD45RA+ positively selected. The receptor set was obtained from a man younger than 35 in good health.

V usage is TRBV10-1 and J usage is TRBJ2-3, with 10 bases that match TRBD2. The length of the CDR3 is 16 residues. V lost 4 bases to trimming and J lost 2 bases; unmatched junction nucleotides: 6. Per germline, CDR1 WNHNN and CDR2 SYGVQD (reference sequence). The CDR3 coding sequence is TGCGCCAGCAGTGCTTCCCTAGCGGGGGCCACAGATACGCAGTATTTT. This encodes CASSASLAGATDTQYF.

This clone was seen once. The chain carries TRBV19 and TRBJ2-7, with 11 bases fitting TRBD2. The germline V gene encodes CDR1 LNHDA and CDR2 SQIVND (reference sequence). This CDR3 is 19 amino acids long. Trimming took 4 bases from V and 2 from J; bases not matched to a gene: 16. The CDR3: CASSTAGLAASSAAYEQYF. CDR3 in DNA: TGTGCCAGTAGTACGGCGGGACTAGCGGCTTCATCGGCGGCCTACGAGCAGTACTTC.

This chain uses TRBV5-4 with TRBJ2-1, with 14 bases matching TRBD2. With V trimmed by 4 bases and J by 4 bases, 4 bases remained unmatched. Germline loops: CDR1 SGHNT, CDR2 YYREEE (reference sequence). This CDR3 is built from 16 residues. Here the CDR3 reads CASSTGTSGRYNEQFF. The DNA of the CDR3 is TGTGCCAGCAGCACTGGGACTAGCGGGAGATACAATGAGCAGTTCTTC.

This sequence joins TRBV27 and TRBJ1-1; TRBD1 matches at 10 bases. The CDR3 sequence is 16 residues long. Germline CDR1 is MNHEY and CDR2 is SMNVEV (reference sequence). With 6 bases clipped from V and 2 bases from J, the junction kept 9 bases outside the gene matches. DNA of the CDR3: TGTGCCAGCAGGAGCCCCGGGACAGGGGCCAACACTGAAGCTTTCTTT. It is translated as CASRSPGTGANTEAFF.

V gene TRBV9 combines with J gene TRBJ1-1; maybe TRBD1 (6 bases). The CDR3 spans 13 residues. V was clipped by 6 bases and J by 3 bases, with 12 bases between them. Per the germline V gene, CDR1 is SGDLS and CDR2 is YYNGEE. The CDR3, as DNA: TGTGCCAGCATGGGGGCAATGGACACTGAAGCTTTCTTT. This translates into CASMGAMDTEAFF.

V is TRBV5-1 and J is TRBJ2-7; TRBD1 matches at 8 bases. CDR3 length equals 14 residues. Trimming at V came to 5 bases and at J to 4 bases, leaving 8 bases not matched to a gene. Germline assignment: CDR1 SGHRS and CDR2 YFSETQ. CDR3 sequence reads: CASRRTGPSYEQYF. In DNA, the CDR3 is TGCGCCAGCAGGCGGACAGGGCCGTCGTACGAGCAGTACTTC.

This chain uses TRBV7-2 with TRBJ1-2; a possible D gene is TRBD1 (5 bases). The CDR3 length is 16 residues. Between the trimmed V and J ends, which lost 1 base and 5 bases, there was a span of 17 bases. Germline values: CDR1 SGHTA, CDR2 FQGNSA. CDR3 in amino acids: CASSLDPVVGGYGYTF. The CDR3 bases are TGTGCCAGCAGCTTAGACCCAGTCGTGGGGGGATATGGCTACACCTTC.

This rearrangement joins TRBV13 to TRBJ1-3, with D perhaps TRBD1 (5 bases). The CDR3 runs to 15 residues. V shed 5 bases and J shed 2 bases, with 13 bases lying between them. Germline V lookup: CDR1 PRHDT, CDR2 FYEKMQ (reference sequence). CDR3 sequence: CASSRSGNTGNTIYF. The CDR3, as DNA: TGTGCCAGCAGCCGCTCAGGGAATACTGGAAACACCATATATTTT.

V and J are TRBV5-1 and TRBJ2-1; 9 bases line up with TRBD2. CDR3 length equals 18 residues. CDR1 SGHRS and CDR2 YFSETQ come from the germline V gene. The V and J ends lost 3 bases and 3 bases, in that order; junction bases with no gene match: 13. The CDR3, as DNA: TGCGCCAGCAGCTCCCTATCCGTAGCGGGAGTTAACTACAATGAGCAGTTCTTC. Translation: CASSSLSVAGVNYNEQFF. Using reference TRBV5-1 and TRBJ2-1 for the parts outside the CDR3, the full variable domain is KAGVTQTPRYLIKTRGQQVTLSCSPISGHRSVSWYQQTPGQGLQFLFEYFSETQRNKGNFPGRFSGRQFSNSRSEMNVSTLELGDSALYLCASSSLSVAGVNYNEQFFGPGTRLTVL.

The chain uses TRBV18 and TRBJ2-2; D tentatively reads TRBD1 or TRBD2 (6 bases each). V was trimmed by 4 bases and J by 4 bases, leaving 22 bases between them. Germline CDR1 KGHSH, CDR2 LQKENI. The length of the CDR3 is 18 residues. The CDR3 loop is CASSRQTGSGGSTGELFF. In DNA form, the CDR3 reads TGTGCCAGCTCACGACAAACAGGGTCAGGAGGGAGCACCGGGGAGCTGTTTTTT.

The CDR3, as DNA: TGTGCCAGCTCACCACGATTAGGGGGGGAGGAAGAGACCCAGTACTTC. Protein: CASSPRLGGEEETQYF. The genes are TRBV18 and TRBJ2-5; possibly TRBD2 for D (7 bases). This CDR3 contains 16 residues. Germline V gene sequence: CDR1 KGHSH, CDR2 LQKENI. With 1 base removed from V and 3 bases from J, the gap between germline ends came to 15 bases.

V and J are TRBV11-2 and TRBJ2-7; 8 nucleotides line up with TRBD1. Germline assignment: CDR1 SGHAT and CDR2 FQNNGV. The J segment lost 6 bases and the V segment lost 0 bases, leaving 13 bases of the junction unmatched. The CDR3 length is 17 residues. CDR3 sequence: CASSLEPGGGKQGEQYF. The CDR3 nucleotides are TGTGCCAGCAGCTTAGAGCCAGGGGGCGGGAAGCAGGGCGAGCAGTACTTC.

On this clone itself: Other DNA sequences in this sample translate to the same CDR3. V gene TRBV5-6 combines with J gene TRBJ1-6; 8 positions match TRBD1. From germline, CDR1 is SGHDT and CDR2 YYEEEE. This CDR3 region has 14 residues. V shed 2 bases and J 8 bases; nucleotides not matched to a gene: 3. The CDR3 DNA follows: TGTGCCAGCAGCTTCGGACAGGGAGATTCACCCCTCCACTTT. Protein product: CASSFGQGDSPLHF.

This clone was observed a single time. This specimen includes other DNA sequences encoding the same CDR3. This chain connects TRBV25-1 to TRBJ1-5; D might be TRBD1 (5 bases). Germline lookup yields CDR1 MGHDK and CDR2 SYGVNS. V lost 1 base to trimming and J lost 4 bases, with 8 bases between them. CDR3 size: 14 residues. The CDR3 DNA is TGTGCCAGCAGTGAATCTGGGGGGAATCAGCCCCAGCATTTT. Its translation is CASSESGGNQPQHF.

The chain combines TRBV10-2 with TRBJ2-7, with D perhaps TRBD1 or TRBD2 (6 bases each). The CDR3 runs to 15 residues. Germline CDR1 WSHSY, CDR2 SAAADI. V lost 6 bases and J lost 2, with 17 bases in between. CDR3 DNA sequence: TGCGCCAGCAGAGGGGGGATAGCGCAAGCCTACGAGCAGTACTTC. This sequence encodes CASRGGIAQAYEQYF.

V and J are TRBV7-6 and TRBJ2-5; 7 nucleotides align to TRBD2. The CDR3 has 14 amino acids. V was clipped by 5 bases and J by 5 bases; unmatched bases: 8. Germline assignment: CDR1 SGHVS and CDR2 FNYEAQ. In DNA, the CDR3 is TGTGCCAGCAGCCAACCAAGCGGGATGGAGACCCAGTACTTC. It is translated as CASSQPSGMETQYF.

V gene TRBV19 combines with J gene TRBJ1-2; D possibly corresponds to TRBD1 (6 bases). Trimming took off 0 bases at V and 6 bases at J, with 11 bases between the two ends. This CDR3 has 14 residues. Germline CDR1 and CDR2: LNHDA and SQIVND (reference sequence). The chain's CDR3 is CASSIEGQSHGYTF. The CDR3 region has the DNA TGTGCCAGTAGTATAGAAGGACAGAGTCATGGCTACACCTTC.

The chain has TRBV5-5 and TRBJ2-7, with 8 bases lining up with TRBD1. With 6 bases clipped from V and 4 bases from J, the junction kept 12 bases outside the gene matches. This CDR3 is 15 amino acids long. Germline V lookup: CDR1 SGHKS, CDR2 YYEKEE (reference sequence). The CDR3 region has the DNA TGTGCCAGCATCCCTCTACCGGGACAGGCTTACGAGCAGTACTTC. It codes for CASIPLPGQAYEQYF.

This chain links TRBV5-8 with TRBJ2-1, with D possibly being TRBD2 (5 bases). This CDR3 region has 12 residues. CDR1 SGHTS and CDR2 YDEGEE come from the germline V gene. V gave up 0 bases and J gave up 12 bases, with 10 bases separating them. The CDR3 DNA reads as TGTGCCAGCAGCTTGGGGCTAGCTGGGCAGTTCTTC. This encodes CASSLGLAGQFF. Variable domain in full (rest from reference TRBV5-8 and TRBJ2-1): EAGVTQSPTHLIKTRGQQATLRCSPISGHTSVYWYQQALGLGLQFLLWYDEGEERNRGNFPPRFSGRQFPNYSSELNVNALELEDSALYLCASSLGLAGQFFGPGTRLTVL.

The CDR3 DNA is TGTGCCAGCAGCTTCTTCCAGGAGCAGTACTTC. This encodes CASSFFQEQYF. This chain joins TRBV5-4 and TRBJ2-7; D is undetermined. V dropped 2 bases and J dropped 7 bases, with 7 bases sitting between them. This CDR3 has 11 residues. CDR1 and CDR2 (germline): SGHNT, YYREEE (reference sequence).

J is TRBJ2-3 and V is TRBV7-2, with D possibly matching TRBD2 (5 bases). Germline V gene lookup returns CDR1 SGHTA and CDR2 FQGNSA. V shed 1 base and J shed 4 bases, with 15 bases lying between them. CDR3 length: 16 residues. The CDR3 DNA is TGTGCCAGCAGCTTAGATAACCCGGGGAATGCAGATACGCAGTATTTT. Amino acids: CASSLDNPGNADTQYF.

The chain combines TRBV2 with TRBJ1-3; D may be TRBD1 (5 bases). Looked up from germline, CDR1 is SNHLY and CDR2 is FYNNEI. Trimming cost V 6 bases and J 0 bases, with 9 bases left between them. This CDR3 is 14 amino acids long. For the CDR3, the DNA is TGTGCCAGCAGAGAGGGACTCTCTGGAAACACCATATATTTT. Encoded protein: CASREGLSGNTIYF.

This chain links TRBV19 with TRBJ1-6, with 12 bases fitting TRBD1. Germline CDR1 LNHDA, CDR2 SQIVND (reference sequence). Trimming cost V 0 bases and J 8 bases; bases outside gene matches: 5. CDR3 size: 17 residues. CDR3 nucleotide sequence: TGTGCCAGTAGTATAGATTCCGGGACAGGGGGCTATTCACCCCTCCACTTT. As protein: CASSIDSGTGGYSPLHF.

The chain carries TRBV12-5 and TRBJ2-3; D perhaps matches TRBD1 (5 bases). The germline V gene encodes CDR1 LGHNT and CDR2 FRNRAP. V was trimmed by 6 bases and J by 5 bases, leaving 15 bases between them. The CDR3 has 14 amino acids. This chain's CDR3 is CASGQGRVEDTQYF. The CDR3 DNA follows: TGTGCTAGTGGCCAGGGCCGAGTCGAAGATACGCAGTATTTT.

V is TRBV6-1 and J is TRBJ1-5; D uncertain. The CDR3 is 14 amino acids. Trimming took 8 bases from V and 0 from J, leaving 11 bases between them. Germline loops: CDR1 MNHNS, CDR2 SASEGT. The chain's CDR3 is CASQQLYSNQPQHF. In DNA, the CDR3 is TGTGCCAGCCAACAGTTATATAGCAATCAGCCCCAGCATTTT.

The chain combines TRBV10-2 with TRBJ2-2, with D tentatively TRBD1 or TRBD2 (7 bases each). The germline V and J ends were trimmed by 4 bases and 7 bases, with 10 bases remaining between them. The V gene's germline CDR1 is WSHSY and CDR2 SAAADI. This CDR3 comprises 13 residues. CDR3: CASSAGGVGELFF. Written as DNA, the CDR3 is TGCGCCAGCAGTGCAGGGGGGGTCGGGGAGCTGTTTTTT.